This TCR beta chain is from a study of PD-1 blockade in classical Hodgkin lymphoma. General study results and limits: When set against healthy donors, newly diagnosed patients were reported to show lower baseline TCR diversity. There was a significant rise in CD4+ TCR diversity by C4D1, with no such rise for CD8+.

Repertoires were generated with immunoSEQ multiplex PCR, while TCRdb's copy carries only in-frame clones and drops some. The sample shows about 94,000 clones, 89% of them seen only once. The V end was cut by 2 bases, the J end by 5 bases, with 10 bases between. The CDR3 is made up of 14 amino acids. Per the germline V gene, CDR1 is SGHRS and CDR2 is YFSETQ. After autologous stem cell transplantation all patients relapsed, and prior brentuximab vedotin exposure differed between cohorts. Notes on this clone: The target antigen is unknown.

The chain joins TRBV5-1 to TRBJ1-4; D remains ambiguous. The sequence derives from a human donor with classical Hodgkin lymphoma. This specimen consisted of peripheral blood mononuclear cells (PBMCs), obtained before the second cycle of nivolumab. CDR3: CASSFLGVNEKLFF. DNA of the CDR3: TGCGCCAGCAGCTTTCTTGGCGTGAATGAAAAACTGTTTTTT.